This passage covers 23 T cell receptor beta chains from one sample sequenced in a study of blood T cell repertoires in COVID-19. The table came from immunoSEQ multiplex PCR; TCRdb's copy has only in-frame clones and leaves some out. The table includes more than 150,000 clones, around nine tenths detected once. Input material: peripheral blood. Source of these receptors: a woman between 65 and 79 years old with COVID-19, enrolled during active disease.

The chain links TRBV28 to TRBJ2-7; D unresolved. The V gene lost 3 bases and the J gene lost 3 bases, with 12 bases spanning the gap. The CDR3 loop spans 14 amino acids. Per germline, CDR1 MDHEN and CDR2 SYDVKM. CDR3 nucleotide sequence: TGTGCCAGCAGTTTTTCCCTCCGAGGCTACGAGCAGTACTTC. The encoded protein is CASSFSLRGYEQYF.

The chain has TRBV5-1 and TRBJ2-2, with D unclear. CDR1 and CDR2 from the germline V gene are SGHRS and YFSETQ. The CDR3 is made up of 13 amino acids. Trimming left V 5 bases short and J 6 bases short, with 11 bases between. The CDR3 nucleotides are TGCGCCAGCAGACCGGAGTCAGCCGGGGAGCTGTTTTTT. This translates into CASRPESAGELFF.

The chain combines TRBV3-1 (or the pseudogene TRBV3-2) with TRBJ1-1; D possibly corresponds to TRBD1 (5 bases). The CDR3 spans 14 residues. CDR1 and CDR2 from the germline V gene are LGHDT and YNNKEL (reference sequence). V lost 1 base and J lost 4, with 10 bases in between. Here the CDR3 DNA reads TGTGCCAGCAGCCAAGCTGGTCAGGGCACTGAAGCTTTCTTT. This codes for CASSQAGQGTEAFF.

The V and J genes are TRBV4-3 and TRBJ1-1; D not certain. V gave up 0 bases and J gave up 0 bases, with 8 bases separating them. CDR1 and CDR2 (germline): LGHNA, YSLEER. The CDR3 is made up of 15 amino acids. CDR3 DNA sequence: TGCGCCAGCAGCCAAGACTGGCAGTTGAACACTGAAGCTTTCTTT. Protein product: CASSQDWQLNTEAFF.

The chain couples TRBV3-1 (or the pseudogene TRBV3-2) to TRBJ2-2; 11 bases map to TRBD2. The CDR3 totals 20 residues. Germline CDR1 LGHDT, CDR2 YNNKEL (reference sequence). J gave up 3 bases and V 4 bases, and 16 bases lay outside the gene matches. The CDR3 is CASSPSRPTSGNTYTGELFF. As DNA, the CDR3 is TGTGCCAGCAGCCCCAGCCGACCGACTAGCGGGAACACCTACACCGGGGAGCTGTTTTTT.

The J gene is TRBJ1-2, the V gene TRBV19; D uncertain. Germline-derived CDR1 and CDR2 are LNHDA and SQIVND (reference sequence). This CDR3 spans 15 amino acids. Trimming removed 0 bases at V and 0 bases at J, with 8 bases between. The CDR3 nucleotides read TGTGCCAGTAGTATAGAACCAGGTACTAACTATGGCTACACCTTC. Residues: CASSIEPGTNYGYTF.

The rearrangement links TRBV7-2 to TRBJ1-5; no definite D call. This CDR3 comprises 13 residues. The germline gives CDR1 SGHTA, CDR2 FQGNSA. With 1 base removed from V and 9 bases from J, the gap between germline ends came to 10 bases. CDR3 protein: CASSLELQRPQHF. CDR3 DNA: TGTGCCAGCAGCTTAGAGCTCCAGCGGCCCCAGCATTTT.

V is TRBV28 and J is TRBJ1-5; a weak D match, TRBD1 (6 bases). CDR3 length: 13 residues. V lost 9 bases and J 5 bases, leaving 14 bases between the germline ends. Germline-derived CDR1 and CDR2 are MDHEN and SYDVKM. The CDR3 nucleotides read TGTGCCAGTCTAACAGGGTACGATCAGCCCCAGCATTTT. It codes for CASLTGYDQPQHF.

The sample holds one count of this clone. The rearrangement joins TRBV5-4 to TRBJ1-2; tentative D call: TRBD1 (5 bases). V was pared by 4 bases and J by 3 bases, with 10 bases between. CDR3 length equals 13 residues. CDR1 and CDR2 (germline): SGHNT, YYREEE (reference sequence). The CDR3 reads CASSPGSDYGYTF. CDR3 DNA sequence: TGTGCCAGCAGCCCAGGGTCGGACTATGGCTACACCTTC.

V and J are TRBV21-1 and TRBJ2-7; the table's D call of TRBD1 was not tested on the DNA. TRBV21-1 is annotated as a pseudogene. CDR3 length: 12 residues. CDR3 region: CASSSDPYEQYF. DNA for the CDR3: TGTGCCAGCAGCTCAGATCCCTACGAGCAGTACTTC.

The chain uses TRBV11-2 and TRBJ2-5, with D possibly being TRBD2 (5 bases). In germline, CDR1 is SGHAT, CDR2 FQNNGV. With 1 base removed from V and 2 bases from J, the gap between germline ends came to 11 bases. This CDR3 region has 15 residues. For the CDR3, the DNA is TGTGCCAGCAGCTTAGGATCGGGGAGTCAAGAGACCCAGTACTTC. This sequence encodes CASSLGSGSQETQYF. Full variable domain (missing parts from reference TRBV11-2 and TRBJ2-5): EAGVAQSPRYKIIEKRQSVAFWCNPISGHATLYWYQQILGQGPKLLIQFQNNGVVDDSQLPKDRFSAERLKGVDSTLKIQPAKLEDSAVYLCASSLGSGSQETQYFGPGTRLLVL.

This clone was seen only a few times. The V gene is TRBV27, the J gene TRBJ1-4, with 9 nucleotides matching TRBD1. V lost 3 bases to trimming and J lost 5 bases; unmatched junction nucleotides: 1. The CDR3 runs to 14 residues. CDR1 is MNHEY and CDR2 is SMNVEV in the germline V gene (reference sequence). The CDR3 sequence: CASSLTGGNEKLFF. In DNA, the CDR3 is TGTGCCAGCAGTTTGACAGGGGGAAATGAAAAACTGTTTTTT. Looking up the rest from reference TRBV27 and TRBJ1-4 gives the full variable domain: EAQVTQNPRYLITVTGKKLTVTCSQNMNHEYMSWYRQDPGLGLRQIYYSMNVEVTDKGDVPEGYKVSRKEKRNFPLILESPSPNQTSLYFCASSLTGGNEKLFFGSGTQLSVL.

The chain links TRBV30 to TRBJ2-5; no definite D call. The V gene's germline CDR1 is GTSNPN and CDR2 SVGIG (reference sequence). V was cut by 1 base and J by 2 bases, with 5 bases left in between. The CDR3 is made up of 12 amino acids. For the CDR3, the DNA is TGTGCCTGGAGTGCAGGACAAGAGACCCAGTACTTC. This sequence encodes CAWSAGQETQYF.

V usage is TRBV6-2 or TRBV6-3 and J usage is TRBJ2-1; TRBD2 is a possible D gene (6 bases). The germline V gene has CDR1 MNHEY and CDR2 SVGEGT. The V end lost 0 bases, the J end lost 9 bases, and 9 bases lay between the germline ends. CDR3 length equals 13 residues. The CDR3 bases are TGTGCCAGCAGTTACTCGGGACTCTTTGAGCAGTTCTTC. It translates to CASSYSGLFEQFF.

The rearrangement uses TRBV18 and TRBJ2-7; 10 nucleotides line up with TRBD1. V was clipped by 8 bases and J by 11 bases; unmatched bases: 15. The V gene's germline CDR1 is KGHSH and CDR2 LQKENI. This CDR3 is built from 14 residues. CDR3 loop: CASTQGTGDRSKYF. The CDR3 nucleotides read TGTGCCAGCACGCAAGGGACAGGGGACCGATCTAAGTACTTC. The variable domain in full, completed from reference TRBV18 and TRBJ2-7, reads NAGVMQNPRHLVRRRGQEARLRCSPMKGHSHVYWYRQLPEEGLKFMVYLQKENIIDESGMPKERFSAEFPKEGPSILRIQQVVRGDSAAYFCASTQGTGDRSKYFGPGTRLTVT.

This chain uses TRBV3-1 (or the pseudogene TRBV3-2) with TRBJ2-7; TRBD2 matches 9 bases. Germline V gives CDR1 LGHDT, CDR2 YNNKEL (reference sequence). Losses at the gene ends were 4 bases for V and 3 bases for J; bases not matched to a gene: 7. The CDR3 has 15 amino acids. In nucleotides, the CDR3 is TGTGCCAGCAGCCCGAGGACTAGCGTGAACTACGAGCAGTACTTC. This codes for CASSPRTSVNYEQYF.

The V gene is TRBV12-5, the J gene TRBJ1-1, with D perhaps TRBD1 (5 bases). CDR3 length: 16 amino acids. V was pared by 2 bases and J by 4 bases, with 17 bases between. From germline, CDR1 is LGHNT and CDR2 FRNRAP. The CDR3 loop is CASGLPKGQTGTEAFF. The CDR3 DNA reads TGTGCTAGTGGTTTGCCCAAGGGGCAGACGGGCACTGAAGCTTTCTTT.

The chain joins TRBV25-1 to TRBJ1-2, with a tentative D call TRBD1 (5 bases). Between the trimmed V and J ends, which lost 4 bases and 8 bases, there was a span of 17 bases. The CDR3 has 14 residues. Germline CDR1 MGHDK, CDR2 SYGVNS. In DNA, the CDR3 is TGTGCCAGCAGTGGAGTAGGGACTACTATCGGCTACACCTTC. It specifies CASSGVGTTIGYTF.

This chain links TRBV7-9 with TRBJ2-7; tentatively, D is TRBD2 (5 bases). CDR1 SEHNR and CDR2 FQNEAQ come from the germline V gene (reference sequence). Trimming removed 1 base from V and 7 bases from J, with 17 bases in between. There are 15 residues in the CDR3. The CDR3 here is CASSLGGSAAEEQYF. The CDR3 bases are TGTGCCAGCAGCTTAGGGGGATCGGCAGCGGAGGAGCAGTACTTC.

The chain has TRBV29-1 and TRBJ2-7; TRBD1 aligns across 10 bases. Per the germline V gene, CDR1 is SQVTM and CDR2 is ANQGSEA. The J segment lost 1 base and the V segment lost 6 bases, leaving 9 bases of the junction unmatched. The CDR3 length is 15 residues. CDR3 region: CSVAGGQGPSYEQYF. In DNA form, the CDR3 reads TGCAGCGTGGCGGGGGGACAGGGGCCTTCCTACGAGCAGTACTTC.

The chain carries TRBV29-1 and TRBJ2-7, with D maybe TRBD2 (5 bases). The V gene lost 5 bases and the J gene lost 0 bases, with 11 bases spanning the gap. Germline values: CDR1 SQVTM, CDR2 ANQGSEA. CDR3 length: 13 amino acids. CDR3 loop: CSVKRWSSYEQYF. CDR3 nucleotide sequence: TGCAGCGTTAAGCGGTGGAGCTCCTACGAGCAGTACTTC.

This chain joins TRBV5-1 and TRBJ1-4; 8 bases agree with TRBD1. J lost 8 bases, V lost 1 base, and 4 bases had no gene match. Looked up from germline, CDR1 is SGHRS and CDR2 is YFSETQ. The CDR3 sequence is 14 residues long. For the CDR3, the DNA is TGCGCCAGCAGCTTGCAGGGGGCTCGGGAAAAACTGTTTTTT. It translates to CASSLQGAREKLFF. Combining the CDR3 with reference TRBV5-1 and TRBJ1-4 gives the whole variable domain KAGVTQTPRYLIKTRGQQVTLSCSPISGHRSVSWYQQTPGQGLQFLFEYFSETQRNKGNFPGRFSGRQFSNSRSEMNVSTLELGDSALYLCASSLQGAREKLFFGSGTQLSVL.

J is TRBJ2-1 and V is TRBV19; D possibly corresponds to TRBD1 (6 bases). Germline V gives CDR1 LNHDA, CDR2 SQIVND (reference sequence). V was shortened by 5 bases and J by 3 bases, with 17 bases between the two germline ends. This CDR3 is 16 amino acids long. The CDR3 protein is CASSPRGGSNYNEQFF. In DNA form, the CDR3 reads TGTGCCAGTAGTCCCCGAGGGGGATCGAACTACAATGAGCAGTTCTTC.